The 28 T cell receptor beta chains in this list originate from one sample, sequenced in a study of T cell repertoires in ileal Crohn's disease. Time point: neoterminal ileum biopsy at postoperative endoscopy, about 6 months after surgery. Profiling relied on immunoSEQ multiplex PCR, and the TCRdb table lists in-frame clones only, not all of them. The data show around 10,000 clones, with 75% to 85% seen just once and about an eighth held by the top ten. The specimen sequenced was ileal tissue. The source is an adult with Crohn's disease.

In its sample, this clone was seen once. The rearrangement uses TRBV5-8 and TRBJ1-1, with a possible D match to TRBD1 (6 bases). The CDR3 runs 16 residues. V was clipped by 0 bases and J by 0 bases, with 12 bases between them. Looked up from germline, CDR1 is SGHTS and CDR2 is YDEGEE. The CDR3 reads CASSLGQAIMNTEAFF. The CDR3 DNA sequence: TGTGCCAGCAGCTTGGGACAGGCGATTATGAACACTGAAGCTTTCTTT. The variable domain in full, completed from reference TRBV5-8 and TRBJ1-1, reads EAGVTQSPTHLIKTRGQQATLRCSPISGHTSVYWYQQALGLGLQFLLWYDEGEERNRGNFPPRFSGRQFPNYSSELNVNALELEDSALYLCASSLGQAIMNTEAFFGQGTRLTVV.

The sample holds one count of this clone. The CDR3 spells CASRSGRYGYTF. CDR3 nucleotides: TGTGCCAGCAGATCAGGGCGGTATGGCTACACCTTC. V gene TRBV27 combines with J gene TRBJ1-2; D is possibly TRBD1 (5 bases). This CDR3 has 12 residues. Looked up from germline, CDR1 is MNHEY and CDR2 is SMNVEV (reference sequence). With 6 bases removed from V and 5 bases from J, the gap between germline ends came to 10 bases.

This clone was counted only a few times. The chain combines TRBV5-1 with TRBJ1-4; D is perhaps TRBD1 (6 bases). Germline V lookup: CDR1 SGHRS, CDR2 YFSETQ. This CDR3 spans 16 amino acids. V was trimmed by 4 bases and J by 5 bases, leaving 18 bases between them. The chain's CDR3 is CASSPNLGGENEKLFF. In DNA form, the CDR3 reads TGCGCCAGCAGCCCCAATTTAGGGGGGGAGAATGAAAAACTGTTTTTT.

This clone was seen a few times. For the CDR3, the DNA is TGTGCCAGTAGCCGGGGGGGCGGCACTGAAGCTTTCTTT. Translated: CASSRGGGTEAFF. This chain joins TRBV19 and TRBJ1-1; TRBD1 is a possible D gene (6 bases). Germline V gives CDR1 LNHDA, CDR2 SQIVND (reference sequence). This CDR3 is 13 amino acids long. V lost 6 bases, J lost 4 bases, and 12 bases lay in between. The entire variable domain, with the rest obtained from reference TRBV19 and TRBJ1-1, is as follows: DGGITQSPKYLFRKEGQNVTLSCEQNLNHDAMYWYRQDPGQGLRLIYYSQIVNDFQKGDIAEGYSVSREKKESFPLTVTSAQKNPTAFYLCASSRGGGTEAFFGQGTRLTVV.

The chain combines TRBV27 with TRBJ1-2, with a tentative D call TRBD1 (5 bases). Germline CDR1 and CDR2: MNHEY and SMNVEV (reference sequence). The ends were cut back, 0 bases at V and 0 bases at J, with 11 bases in the middle. This CDR3 has 16 residues. CDR3 region: CASSLSNGASNYGYTF. The CDR3 nucleotides read TGTGCCAGCAGTTTATCGAATGGGGCATCTAACTATGGCTACACCTTC.

J is TRBJ2-5 and V is TRBV6-5; the match to TRBD1 covers 7 bases. V trimming: 4 bases; J trimming: 5 bases; junction bases outside the gene matches: 13. CDR3 length equals 16 residues. CDR1 is MNHEY and CDR2 is SVGAGI in the germline V gene. As DNA, the CDR3 is TGTGCCAGCAGTTTTTTGTGGGGACAGAGCCCTGAGACCCAGTACTTC. The encoded protein is CASSFLWGQSPETQYF.

The chain combines TRBV9 with TRBJ1-5; D perhaps matches TRBD1 (6 bases). Trimming took off 0 bases at V and 4 bases at J, with 11 bases between the two ends. Per the germline V gene, CDR1 is SGDLS and CDR2 is YYNGEE. The CDR3 extends over 15 amino acids. DNA for the CDR3: TGTGCCAGCAGCGTAGACGGACAGCCAAATCAGCCCCAGCATTTT. As protein: CASSVDGQPNQPQHF.

The chain is built from TRBV7-2 and TRBJ1-6, with a possible D match to TRBD1 (5 bases). Trimming stripped 5 bases from V and 12 bases from J, with 23 bases between. This CDR3 is 16 amino acids long. CDR1 is SGHTA, CDR2 FQGNSA, per germline. CDR3 in DNA: TGTGCCAGCAGCACCACCGGGACTCTACGTGTTCAACCCCTCCACTTT. Protein sequence: CASSTTGTLRVQPLHF.

This sequence joins TRBV6-5 and TRBJ1-5; TRBD1 matches 7 bases. The CDR3 runs to 15 residues. Germline V lookup: CDR1 MNHEY, CDR2 SVGAGI. V was clipped by 6 bases and J by 0 bases; unmatched bases: 5. CDR3 sequence (DNA): TGTGCCAGCAGCCCGGACAGGAATAGCAATCAGCCCCAGCATTTT. Its protein product is CASSPDRNSNQPQHF.

The chain uses TRBV4-3 and TRBJ2-2; 7 bases line up with TRBD2. Losses at the gene ends were 6 bases for V and 4 bases for J; bases not matched to a gene: 14. The CDR3 loop spans 17 amino acids. Germline CDR1 and CDR2: LGHNA and YSLEER. The CDR3, as DNA: TGCGCCAGCAGTCAACGGGCGGGGGTAACGATCACCGGGGAGCTGTTTTTT. Translation: CASSQRAGVTITGELFF.

The rearrangement joins TRBV4-3 to TRBJ2-3; 8 bases line up with TRBD1. V gave up 0 bases and J gave up 1 base; unmatched junction bases: 3. The CDR3 is 16 residues long. Per the germline V gene, CDR1 is LGHNA and CDR2 is YSLEER. In DNA, the CDR3 is TGCGCCAGCAGCCAAGATGACAGGGGAGGCACAGATACGCAGTATTTT. Protein: CASSQDDRGGTDTQYF.

J is TRBJ2-6 and V is TRBV25-1; D is perhaps TRBD2 (5 bases). The germline V gene has CDR1 MGHDK and CDR2 SYGVNS. The CDR3 is 18 amino acids. V was clipped by 4 bases and J by 0 bases, with 16 bases between them. The CDR3 spells CASSALGEPLSGANVLTF. CDR3 DNA: TGTGCCAGCAGTGCCCTCGGGGAACCCCTCTCTGGGGCCAACGTCCTGACTTTC.

This clone was detected only once. The CDR3 DNA is TGTGCCAGCAGCCACAGGGGGCGCCAGCCCCAGCATTTT. Translating gives CASSHRGRQPQHF. V gene TRBV6-1 combines with J gene TRBJ1-5; 9 bases line up with TRBD1. Germline lookup yields CDR1 MNHNS and CDR2 SASEGT. The CDR3 runs to 13 residues. The ends lost 6 bases at V and 7 bases at J; junction bases unmatched: 4.

This clone occurred a few times. CDR3 nucleotides: TGTGCCAGCCGTCGAGACAGGTCCCCTTACGAGCAGTACTTC. Its translation: CASRRDRSPYEQYF. V gene TRBV6-1 combines with J gene TRBJ2-7, with TRBD1 as a possible D gene (6 bases). V lost 8 bases, J lost 4 bases, and 18 bases lay in between. This CDR3 has 14 amino acids. The germline V gene encodes CDR1 MNHNS and CDR2 SASEGT.

The rearrangement joins TRBV9 to TRBJ1-3; 7 nucleotides match TRBD1. V was pared by 0 bases and J by 0 bases, with 3 bases of the junction left unmatched. This CDR3 has 16 residues. Germline CDR1 and CDR2: SGDLS and YYNGEE. The CDR3 nucleotides read TGTGCCAGCAGCGTAGAGGGGGCCGTCTCTGGAAACACCATATATTTT. This codes for CASSVEGAVSGNTIYF.

The chain couples TRBV6-5 to TRBJ2-2; D is unclear. Germline V gene lookup returns CDR1 MNHEY and CDR2 SVGAGI. The CDR3 extends over 14 amino acids. The germline V and J ends were trimmed by 6 bases and 6 bases, with 14 bases remaining between them. In DNA form, the CDR3 reads TGTGCCAGCAGCGATAGAGGTTTCGCCGGGGAGCTGTTTTTT. Its translation: CASSDRGFAGELFF.

This clone was seen just once. The chain has TRBV2 and TRBJ2-1, with 10 bases fitting TRBD2. CDR3 size: 15 residues. Unmatched junction bases numbered 8, after V lost 6 bases and J lost 6 bases. Germline V lookup: CDR1 SNHLY, CDR2 FYNNEI. The CDR3 reads CASRGSSGGPNEQFF. The CDR3 DNA reads as TGTGCCAGCAGAGGTTCTAGCGGGGGTCCCAATGAGCAGTTCTTC.

This clone was found once. The CDR3 DNA reads as TGTGCCAGCAGTTACACAAAACGGGGGGCTGGAAACACCATATATTTT. This translates into CASSYTKRGAGNTIYF. The chain carries TRBV6-5 and TRBJ1-3; maybe TRBD1 (5 bases). Per germline, CDR1 MNHEY and CDR2 SVGAGI. The CDR3 consists of 16 residues. V was trimmed by 2 bases and J by 2 bases, leaving 13 bases between them.

The chain couples TRBV6-4 to TRBJ2-3; 11 bases fit TRBD2. Unmatched junction bases numbered 2, after V lost 6 bases and J lost 0 bases. This CDR3 has 15 residues. CDR1 is MRHNA and CDR2 is SNTAGT in the germline V gene. Written as DNA, the CDR3 is TGTGCCAGCAGAAGGACTAGCGGGAGCACAGATACGCAGTATTTT. It yields the protein CASRRTSGSTDTQYF.

The CDR3: CASKAGGRDEQFF. As DNA, the CDR3 is TGCGCCAGCAAGGCAGGGGGCCGGGATGAGCAGTTCTTC. This chain links TRBV5-1 with TRBJ2-1; 8 positions agree with TRBD1. The CDR3 runs to 13 residues. V lost 6 bases to trimming and J lost 8 bases; unmatched junction nucleotides: 7. The V gene's germline CDR1 is SGHRS and CDR2 YFSETQ.

The rearrangement links TRBV6-5 to TRBJ1-1, with 8 bases identical to TRBD1. V dropped 3 bases and J dropped 1; count of bases not matched to a gene: 4. The CDR3 consists of 15 residues. Germline loops: CDR1 MNHEY, CDR2 SVGAGI. In DNA form, the CDR3 reads TGTGCCAGCAGTTATAGGGGGACAGGGAACACTGAAGCTTTCTTT. It yields the protein CASSYRGTGNTEAFF.

The rearrangement links TRBV25-1 to TRBJ2-2, with D perhaps matching TRBD1 (5 bases). Germline CDR1 is MGHDK and CDR2 is SYGVNS. V was cut by 7 bases and J by 2 bases, with 8 bases left in between. This CDR3 spans 13 amino acids. CDR3 sequence (DNA): TGTGCCAGCACGACAGACAACACCGGGGAGCTGTTTTTT. It is translated as CASTTDNTGELFF.

The chain uses TRBV7-3 and TRBJ2-5, with D possibly TRBD2 on 6 matching bases. The CDR3 is 13 amino acids. Looked up from germline, CDR1 is SGHTA and CDR2 is FQGTGA. V was shortened by 1 base and J by 7 bases, with 10 bases between the two germline ends. The CDR3 here is CASSLMGGGTQYF. For the CDR3, the DNA is TGTGCCAGCAGCTTAATGGGAGGAGGGACCCAGTACTTC.

The chain recombines TRBV7-2 with TRBJ1-2; D may be TRBD1 (5 bases). From germline, CDR1 is SGHTA and CDR2 FQGNSA. The CDR3 runs 15 residues. Deletions cut 4 bases from V and 4 bases from J, with 16 bases between. CDR3 protein: CASSSGVGGSYGYTF. CDR3 in DNA: TGTGCCAGCAGCTCTGGGGTGGGGGGAAGCTATGGCTACACCTTC.

V and J are TRBV5-1 and TRBJ1-3, with D unclear. Per the germline V gene, CDR1 is SGHRS and CDR2 is YFSETQ. The V gene lost 0 bases and the J gene lost 2 bases, with 6 bases spanning the gap. The CDR3 runs 14 residues. CDR3 amino acids: CASSLASTGNTIYF. The DNA for the CDR3 is TGCGCCAGCAGCTTGGCCAGTACTGGAAACACCATATATTTT.

This sequence joins TRBV5-4 and TRBJ2-2, with TRBD2 identical over 10 bases. This CDR3 is built from 17 residues. V was clipped by 6 bases and J by 7 bases; unmatched bases: 15. Germline CDR1 SGHNT, CDR2 YYREEE (reference sequence). The DNA of the CDR3 is TGTGCCAGCACCCCCGGAGGAGCGGGGGGGCTCAGCGGGGAGCTGTTTTTT. Translated: CASTPGGAGGLSGELFF.

The gene calls are TRBV9 and TRBJ2-3, with TRBD2 identical over 8 bases. The CDR3 loop spans 14 amino acids. V lost 4 bases, J lost 3 bases, and 4 bases stayed unmatched. Per germline, CDR1 SGDLS and CDR2 YYNGEE. CDR3: CASSRTGGTDTQYF. The CDR3 region has the DNA TGTGCCAGCAGCCGCACGGGGGGGACAGATACGCAGTATTTT.

This chain uses TRBV5-1 with TRBJ1-1; tentative D call: TRBD1 (5 bases). Looked up from germline, CDR1 is SGHRS and CDR2 is YFSETQ. The V end lost 1 base, the J end lost 3 bases, and 7 bases lay between the germline ends. The CDR3 consists of 13 residues. CDR3 sequence: CASSLQGYTEAFF. The CDR3 DNA reads TGCGCCAGCAGCTTGCAGGGCTACACTGAAGCTTTCTTT.